This TCR beta chain derives from a study of T cell responses to AZD1222 COVID-19 vaccine. Comments on this clone: Its specificity is unknown.

Overall study findings and caveats: Nearly half of unique spike-specific TCRs reportedly avoided B.1.351 and B.1.1.7 mutated regions. Repertoire sampling was restricted to post-peak T cell response timepoints.

Germline CDR1 and CDR2: SEHNR and FQNEAQ (reference sequence). This CDR3 is 14 amino acids long. V lost 3 bases and J 6 bases, leaving 11 bases between the germline ends. Clones were read by immunoSEQ multiplex PCR, and TCRdb kept only the in-frame ones, dropping some. Counted here are roughly 120,000 clones, under 85% occurring once; the ten biggest clones make up 5.5% to 8%. This specimen was peripheral blood, taken on day 0 of AZD1222 vaccination. V and J are TRBV7-9 and TRBJ2-2; D is possibly TRBD1 (6 bases). The clonotype was recovered from an adult in good health. For the CDR3, the DNA is TGTGCCAGCAGCTTCAGGGGAAAGCCCGGGGAGCTGTTTTTT. Translated: CASSFRGKPGELFF.